This T cell receptor (beta chain) was observed in a study of T cell responses to AZD1222 COVID-19 vaccine. Study-level background: Whether given at about 4 or about 12 weeks, second doses were pooled. Study findings and constraints: No repertoire was sampled before or during the peak T cell response, only after it. Females made up more of the donors, who were largely white British, and clonal diversity may have come out too low. CD4 TCRs linked to vaccination spanned spike, dominating at 160-218 and 743-854.

On this clone: What it recognizes is unknown.

CDR3 length: 12 residues. Germline V gene sequence: CDR1 MNHEY, CDR2 SVGEGT. V was clipped by 2 bases and J by 6 bases, with 8 bases between them. Method: immunoSEQ multiplex PCR; TCRdb's copy keeps in-frame clones and lacks some. The sample has 150,000 or so clones, less than 90% seen once. The specimen comprised peripheral blood, sampled on day 0 of AZD1222 vaccination. This receptor was obtained from an adult in good health. The chain employs TRBV6-2 or TRBV6-3 and TRBJ2-7, with no clear D. CDR3 sequence (DNA): TGTGCCAGCAGTTACGGTAGTTCCGAGCAGTACTTC. It yields the protein CASSYGSSEQYF.